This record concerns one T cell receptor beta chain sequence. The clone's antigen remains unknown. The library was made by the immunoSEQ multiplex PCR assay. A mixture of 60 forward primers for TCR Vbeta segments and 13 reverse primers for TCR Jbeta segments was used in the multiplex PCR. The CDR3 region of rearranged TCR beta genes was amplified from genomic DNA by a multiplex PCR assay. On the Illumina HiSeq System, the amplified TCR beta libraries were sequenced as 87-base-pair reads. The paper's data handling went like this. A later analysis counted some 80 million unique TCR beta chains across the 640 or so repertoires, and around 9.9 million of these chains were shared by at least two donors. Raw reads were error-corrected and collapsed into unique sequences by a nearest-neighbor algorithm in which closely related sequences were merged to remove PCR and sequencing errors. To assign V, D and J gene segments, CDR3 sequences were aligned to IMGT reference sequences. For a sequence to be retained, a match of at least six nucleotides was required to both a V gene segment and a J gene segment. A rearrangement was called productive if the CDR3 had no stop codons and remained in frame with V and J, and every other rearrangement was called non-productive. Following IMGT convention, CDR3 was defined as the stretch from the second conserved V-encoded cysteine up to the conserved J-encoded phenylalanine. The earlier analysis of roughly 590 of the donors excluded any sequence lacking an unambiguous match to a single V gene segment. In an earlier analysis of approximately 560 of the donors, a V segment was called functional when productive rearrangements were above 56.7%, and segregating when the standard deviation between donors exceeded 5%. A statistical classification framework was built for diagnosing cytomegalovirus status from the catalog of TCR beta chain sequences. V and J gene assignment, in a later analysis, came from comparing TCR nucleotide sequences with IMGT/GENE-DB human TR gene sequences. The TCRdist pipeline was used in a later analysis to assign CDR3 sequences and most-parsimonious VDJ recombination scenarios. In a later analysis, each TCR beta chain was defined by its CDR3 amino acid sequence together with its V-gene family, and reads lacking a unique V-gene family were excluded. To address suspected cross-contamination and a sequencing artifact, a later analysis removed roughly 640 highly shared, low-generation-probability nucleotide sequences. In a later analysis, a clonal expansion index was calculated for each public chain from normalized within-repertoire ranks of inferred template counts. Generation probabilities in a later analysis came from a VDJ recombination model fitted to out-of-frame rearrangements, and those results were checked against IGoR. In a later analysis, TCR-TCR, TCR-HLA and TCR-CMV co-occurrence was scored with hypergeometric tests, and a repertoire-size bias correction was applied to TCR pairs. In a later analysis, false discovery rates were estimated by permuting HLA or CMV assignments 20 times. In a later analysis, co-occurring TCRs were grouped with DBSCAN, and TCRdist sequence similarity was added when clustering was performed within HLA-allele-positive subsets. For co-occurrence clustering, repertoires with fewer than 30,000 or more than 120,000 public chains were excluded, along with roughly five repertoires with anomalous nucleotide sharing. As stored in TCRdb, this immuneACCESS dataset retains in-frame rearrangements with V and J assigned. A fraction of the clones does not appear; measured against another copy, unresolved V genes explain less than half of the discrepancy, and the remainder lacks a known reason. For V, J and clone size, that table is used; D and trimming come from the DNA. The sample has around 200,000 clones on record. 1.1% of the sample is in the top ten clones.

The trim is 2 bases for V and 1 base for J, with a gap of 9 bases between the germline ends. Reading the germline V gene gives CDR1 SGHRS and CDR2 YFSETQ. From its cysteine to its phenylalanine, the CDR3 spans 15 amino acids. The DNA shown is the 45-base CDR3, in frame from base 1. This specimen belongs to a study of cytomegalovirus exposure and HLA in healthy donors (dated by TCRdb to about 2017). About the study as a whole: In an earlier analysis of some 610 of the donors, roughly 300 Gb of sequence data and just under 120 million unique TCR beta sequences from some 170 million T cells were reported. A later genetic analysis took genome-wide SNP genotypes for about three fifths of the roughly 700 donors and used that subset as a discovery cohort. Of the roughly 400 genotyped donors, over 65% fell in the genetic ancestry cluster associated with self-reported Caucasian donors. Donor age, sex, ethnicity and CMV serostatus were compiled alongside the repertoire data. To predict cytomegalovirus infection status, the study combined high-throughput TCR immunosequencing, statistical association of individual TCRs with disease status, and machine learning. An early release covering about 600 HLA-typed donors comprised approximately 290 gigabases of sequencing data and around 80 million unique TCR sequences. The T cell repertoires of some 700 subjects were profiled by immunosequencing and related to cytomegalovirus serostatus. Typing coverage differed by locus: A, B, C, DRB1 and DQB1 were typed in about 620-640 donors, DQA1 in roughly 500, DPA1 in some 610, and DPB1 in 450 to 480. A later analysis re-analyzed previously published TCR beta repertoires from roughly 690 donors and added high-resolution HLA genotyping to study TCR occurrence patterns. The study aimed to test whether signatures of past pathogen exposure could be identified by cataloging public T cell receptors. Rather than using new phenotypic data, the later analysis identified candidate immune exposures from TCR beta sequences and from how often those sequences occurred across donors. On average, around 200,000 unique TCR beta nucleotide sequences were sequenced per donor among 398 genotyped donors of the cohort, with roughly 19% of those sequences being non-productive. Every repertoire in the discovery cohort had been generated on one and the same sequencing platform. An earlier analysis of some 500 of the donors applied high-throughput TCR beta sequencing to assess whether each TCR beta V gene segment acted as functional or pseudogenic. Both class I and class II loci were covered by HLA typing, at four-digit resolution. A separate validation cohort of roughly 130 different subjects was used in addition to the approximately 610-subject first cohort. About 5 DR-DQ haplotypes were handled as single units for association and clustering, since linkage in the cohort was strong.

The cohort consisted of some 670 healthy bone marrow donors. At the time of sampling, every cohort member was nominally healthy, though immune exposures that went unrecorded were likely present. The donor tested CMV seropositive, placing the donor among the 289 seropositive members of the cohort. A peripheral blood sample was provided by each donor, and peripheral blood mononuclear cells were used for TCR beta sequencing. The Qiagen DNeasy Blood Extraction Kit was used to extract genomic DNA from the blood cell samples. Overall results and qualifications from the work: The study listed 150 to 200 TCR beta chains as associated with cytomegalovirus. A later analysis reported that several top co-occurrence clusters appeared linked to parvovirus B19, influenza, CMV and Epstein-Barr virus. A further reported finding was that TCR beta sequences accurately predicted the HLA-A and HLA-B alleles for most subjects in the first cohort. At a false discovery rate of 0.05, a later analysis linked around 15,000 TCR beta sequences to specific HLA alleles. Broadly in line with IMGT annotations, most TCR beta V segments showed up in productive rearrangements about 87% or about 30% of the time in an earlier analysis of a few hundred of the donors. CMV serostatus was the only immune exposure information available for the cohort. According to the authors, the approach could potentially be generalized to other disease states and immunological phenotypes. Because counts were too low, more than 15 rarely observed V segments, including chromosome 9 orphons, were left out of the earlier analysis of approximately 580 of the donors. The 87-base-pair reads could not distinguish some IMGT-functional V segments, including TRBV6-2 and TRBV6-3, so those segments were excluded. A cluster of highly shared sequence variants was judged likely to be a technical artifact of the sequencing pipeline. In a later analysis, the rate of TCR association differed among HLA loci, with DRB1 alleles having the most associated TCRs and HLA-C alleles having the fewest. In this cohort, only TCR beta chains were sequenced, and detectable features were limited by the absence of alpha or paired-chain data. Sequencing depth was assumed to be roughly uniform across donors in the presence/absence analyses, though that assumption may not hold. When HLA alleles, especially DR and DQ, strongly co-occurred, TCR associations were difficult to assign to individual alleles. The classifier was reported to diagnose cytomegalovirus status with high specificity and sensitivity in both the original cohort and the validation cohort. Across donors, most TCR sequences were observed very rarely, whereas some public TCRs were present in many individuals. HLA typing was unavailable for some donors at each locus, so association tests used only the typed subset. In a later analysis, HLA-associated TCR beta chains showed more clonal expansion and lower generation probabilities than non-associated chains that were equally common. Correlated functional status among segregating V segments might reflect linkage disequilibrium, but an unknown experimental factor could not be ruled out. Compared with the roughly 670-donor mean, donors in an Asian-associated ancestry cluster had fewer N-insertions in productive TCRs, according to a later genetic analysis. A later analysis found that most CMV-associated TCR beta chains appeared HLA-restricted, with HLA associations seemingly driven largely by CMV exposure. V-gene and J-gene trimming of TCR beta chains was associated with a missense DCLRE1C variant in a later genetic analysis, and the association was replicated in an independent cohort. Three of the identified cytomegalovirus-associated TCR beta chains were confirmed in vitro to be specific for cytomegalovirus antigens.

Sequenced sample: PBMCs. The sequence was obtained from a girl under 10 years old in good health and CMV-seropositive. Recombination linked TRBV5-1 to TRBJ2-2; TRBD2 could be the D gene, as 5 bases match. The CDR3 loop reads CASSFASGNTGELFF. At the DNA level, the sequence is TGCGCCAGCAGCTTTGCCAGCGGGAACACCGGGGAGCTGTTTTTT.